Listed below are T cell receptor beta chains from one sample, sequenced in a study of monozygotic twins with cystic fibrosis. TCRdb's copy holds only in-frame clones and misses some; the assay was immunoSEQ multiplex PCR. In the table there are nearly 25,000 clones, less than 95% of which are singletons. Material for sequencing was blood. Receptor source: a girl aged 2 to 10 with cystic fibrosis. Both conserved end residues are part of each CDR3. Each record gives: D gene, J gene, V gene, CDR3 protein. A D gene is named only where the DNA matches it firmly.

d_call: TRBD1
j_call: TRBJ2-3
v_call: TRBV13
cdr3_aa: CASSPPGTDATDTQYF

d_call: .
j_call: TRBJ1-1
v_call: TRBV5-1
cdr3_aa: CASKGQGNQAFF

d_call: .
j_call: TRBJ2-2
v_call: TRBV25-1
cdr3_aa: CASSDTPGELFF

d_call: .
j_call: TRBJ2-7
v_call: TRBV19
cdr3_aa: CASSIDLGGSYEQYF

d_call: .
j_call: TRBJ1-1
v_call: TRBV11-2
cdr3_aa: CASSPRRGGNTEAFF

d_call: .
j_call: TRBJ1-3
v_call: TRBV27
cdr3_aa: CASSRTLKSLTNTIYF

d_call: TRBD1
j_call: TRBJ1-6
v_call: TRBV6-5
cdr3_aa: CASSQMGQGVAPLHF

d_call: .
j_call: TRBJ2-5
v_call: TRBV5-1
cdr3_aa: CASSARFYQETQYF

d_call: TRBD2
j_call: TRBJ2-7
v_call: TRBV18
cdr3_aa: CASSPPLGLAGGMDEQYF

d_call: .
j_call: TRBJ2-1
v_call: TRBV5-6
cdr3_aa: CASSFRPTGNEQFF

d_call: .
j_call: TRBJ1-1
v_call: TRBV6-5
cdr3_aa: CASSYSIGGGNTEAFF

d_call: .
j_call: TRBJ1-5
v_call: TRBV7-2
cdr3_aa: CASSITTGHSNQPQHF

d_call: .
j_call: TRBJ1-1
v_call: TRBV30
cdr3_aa: CAWRSGAPNTEAFF

d_call: .
j_call: TRBJ1-2
v_call: TRBV6-5
cdr3_aa: CASSGTLNGYTF

d_call: .
j_call: TRBJ2-7
v_call: TRBV6-1
cdr3_aa: CASSGLAINSYEQYF

d_call: .
j_call: TRBJ2-3
v_call: TRBV27
cdr3_aa: CASSLGFTDTQYF

d_call: TRBD1
j_call: TRBJ1-2
v_call: TRBV7-2
cdr3_aa: CASSKGQKYGYTF